This T cell receptor beta chain was identified during a study of blood T cell repertoires in COVID-19 (TCRdb year 2020). As for the study more broadly: Collaborator samples came from the United States, Italy and Spain and covered acute and convalescent phases of COVID-19. The repertoires were made available in a free public database intended to serve as a resource for research on the immune response to SARS-CoV-2. Where HLA class I and class II types were available, the types were taken from metadata supplied by the sample provider, not from assay-based typing. The samples were drawn from the first 160 participants of the ongoing ImmuneRACE study and from 1,254 subjects provided by 6 global collaborators. A de-identified subject ID, COVID-19 status, age in years and sex were almost always included in the sample metadata. The prospective study material was composed of cDNA or gDNA derived from T cells, B-cell-depleted T cells, or PBMCs. Subjects who had been exposed to COVID-19, were actively infected with it, or had recovered from it provided the deeply sampled blood TCRbeta repertoires that made up the dataset.

Collaborating institutions collected whole blood in K2EDTA tubes following their own protocols. Collaborator samples were shipped for TCRbeta analysis as frozen whole blood, isolated PBMCs, or DNA extracted from either sample type. The CDR3 runs 14 amino acids, cysteine and phenylalanine included. The retained sequence is limited to the CDR3, 42 bases, with the frame set at the first base. The germline V gene encodes CDR1 ENHRY and CDR2 SYGVKD. At the junction V is shortened by 5 bases and J by 4 bases; bases outside the gene matches: 6. The full study reports these points: The quantity of clinical and demographic metadata differed by source and by participant and was supplied without curation.

Concerning this clone itself: Its antigen is not yet known. No base-level quality is on record; no much larger clone is a single base apart.

TCRbeta CDR3 regions were amplified from genomic DNA by means of the immunoSEQ Assay, a bias-controlled multiplex PCR. From the authors' description of their analysis: Within the assay, amplification of reference gene primers was used to estimate how many nucleated cells each sample contained. To quantify the absolute abundance of each unique TCRbeta CDR3 rearrangement, sequence reads were collapsed and filtered. For each sample, productive Simpson clonality was calculated by taking the square root of Simpson's diversity index across productive rearrangements. Entries here come from immuneACCESS through TCRdb and include only in-frame sequences with V and J called. Some clones fail to appear in such tables; in the studies checked, an unresolved V gene covers under half of the shortfall, and the cause of the remainder is unknown. Clonal size and the V and J genes are those of that table, whereas D and trimming came from the DNA. The sample table lists around 240,000 clones, 80% to 90% of them with a count of one. About 0.93% of the sample is taken by the ten largest.

The rearrangement joined TRBV10-3 to TRBJ1-1, and 8 bases in between align with TRBD1. Sequenced sample: peripheral blood. The clonotype comes from a man aged 35-49 years with acute or convalescent COVID-19. CDR3 region: CAISQTGARTEAFF. In nucleotides, the sequence is TGTGCCATCAGTCAGACAGGGGCGCGCACTGAAGCTTTCTTT.